A single sample gave rise to the 27 T cell receptor beta chains below, sequenced in a study of blood T cell repertoires in COVID-19. Sequenced by immunoSEQ multiplex PCR; TCRdb stores in-frame clones only, minus some. The table shows about 150,000 clones, with 80% occurring only once. Material for sequencing was peripheral blood. Source of these receptors: a man in his sixties with acute or convalescent COVID-19.

The chain joins TRBV6-1 to TRBJ1-4, with a tentative D call TRBD1 (5 bases). The CDR3 has 12 amino acids. V dropped 3 bases and J dropped 9 bases, with 8 bases sitting between them. Germline assignment: CDR1 MNHNS and CDR2 SASEGT. The CDR3 here is CASSDNRQKLFF. The CDR3, as DNA: TGTGCCAGCAGTGATAACAGGCAAAAACTGTTTTTT.

This chain links TRBV3-1 (or the pseudogene TRBV3-2) with TRBJ2-5, with TRBD2 matching over 10 bases. Germline V gene data show CDR1 as LGHDT and CDR2 as YNNKEL (reference sequence). Trimming removed 1 base from V and 5 bases from J; junction bases left unmatched: 10. The CDR3 extends over 17 amino acids. CDR3 sequence reads: CASSQVLMRTSGETQYF. CDR3 bases: TGTGCCAGCAGCCAAGTCCTTATGCGGACTAGCGGCGAGACCCAGTACTTC.

The chain couples TRBV3-1 (or the pseudogene TRBV3-2) to TRBJ1-4; D gene unclear. This CDR3 contains 15 residues. From germline, CDR1 is LGHDT and CDR2 YNNKEL (reference sequence). V dropped 4 bases and J dropped 4 bases, with 13 bases sitting between them. CDR3 amino acids: CASSPPGGHNEKLFF. CDR3 coding DNA: TGTGCCAGCAGCCCTCCCGGAGGCCATAATGAAAAACTGTTTTTT.

The chain employs TRBV7-9 and TRBJ2-7; 12 positions match TRBD1. Trimming cost V 7 bases and J 2 bases; bases outside gene matches: 12. Germline V gene data show CDR1 as SEHNR and CDR2 as FQNEAQ (reference sequence). The CDR3 sequence is 17 residues long. CDR3 nucleotides: TGTGCCAGCATCCAGGGCCGGGACAGGGGGCGCGCCTACGAGCAGTACTTC. Translating it yields CASIQGRDRGRAYEQYF.

The rearrangement uses TRBV7-9 and TRBJ1-3; D uncertain. There are 14 residues in the CDR3. V was cut by 5 bases and J by 0 bases, with 8 bases left in between. Germline assignment: CDR1 SEHNR and CDR2 FQNEAQ (reference sequence). CDR3 bases: TGTGCCAGCAGCCGCATGGCCTCTGGAAACACCATATATTTT. This translates into CASSRMASGNTIYF.

V is TRBV20-1 and J is TRBJ1-1; D unclear. Germline assignment: CDR1 DFQATT and CDR2 SNEGSKA (reference sequence). The CDR3 runs to 14 residues. V gave up 3 bases and J gave up 4 bases, with 15 bases separating them. This chain's CDR3 is CSASTGRASTEAFF. The CDR3 DNA reads as TGCAGTGCTAGTACCGGGCGGGCCAGCACTGAAGCTTTCTTT.

V is TRBV20-1 and J is TRBJ2-5, with 7 positions matching TRBD2. Unmatched junction bases numbered 6, after V lost 3 bases and J lost 5 bases. The germline V gene has CDR1 DFQATT and CDR2 SNEGSKA (reference sequence). This CDR3 spans 13 amino acids. The CDR3: CSASTGEGETQYF. DNA of the CDR3: TGCAGTGCTAGTACCGGGGAGGGTGAGACCCAGTACTTC.

This clone is a singleton in its sample. J is TRBJ1-4 and V is TRBV29-1; 9 bases are a match to TRBD1. Trimming took 5 bases from V and 6 from J; bases not matched to a gene: 4. CDR1 and CDR2 from the germline V gene are SQVTM and ANQGSEA. The CDR3 has 13 amino acids. DNA for the CDR3: TGCAGCGTTTCACAGGGGGCTTATGAAAAACTGTTTTTT. This gives the protein CSVSQGAYEKLFF.

This clone occurred once. The V gene is TRBV30, the J gene TRBJ2-1; 7 nucleotides line up with TRBD2. With 0 bases clipped from V and 10 bases from J, the junction kept 6 bases outside the gene matches. The germline gives CDR1 GTSNPN, CDR2 SVGIG (reference sequence). The CDR3 is 13 amino acids. CDR3 protein: CAWSVRLAGEQFF. DNA of the CDR3: TGTGCCTGGAGTGTAAGGTTAGCGGGCGAGCAGTTCTTC. The full variable domain, rest sourced from reference TRBV30 and TRBJ2-1, is SQTIHQWPATLVQPVGSPLSLECTVEGTSNPNLYWYRQAAGRGLQLLFYSVGIGQISSEVPQNLSASRPQDRQFILSSKKLLLSDSGFYLCAWSVRLAGEQFFGPGTRLTVL.

V gene TRBV3-1 (or the pseudogene TRBV3-2) combines with J gene TRBJ2-1; 12 bases align to TRBD2. The CDR3 loop spans 14 amino acids. The germline CDR1 and CDR2 sequences are LGHDT and YNNKEL (reference sequence). The V segment lost 6 bases and the J segment 8 bases; nucleotides outside the gene matches: 5. CDR3 nucleotide sequence: TGTGCCAGCAGTCGCTCTAGCGGGAGGGATGAGCAGTTCTTC. It translates to CASSRSSGRDEQFF.

DNA for the CDR3: TGTGCCAGCAGCGTCGACCCGGGACAGGGGAACGAAAAACTGTTTTTT. It translates to CASSVDPGQGNEKLFF. J is TRBJ1-4 and V is TRBV9, with 10 bases identical to TRBD1. With 2 bases clipped from V and 8 bases from J, the junction kept 9 bases outside the gene matches. The CDR3 spans 16 residues. From germline, CDR1 is SGDLS and CDR2 YYNGEE.

The chain uses TRBV7-2 and TRBJ2-3, with TRBD2 as a possible D gene (5 bases). Germline V gene lookup returns CDR1 SGHTA and CDR2 FQGNSA. The CDR3 contains 16 residues. Deletions cut 5 bases from V and 14 bases from J, with 29 bases between. As DNA, the CDR3 is TGTGCCAGCAGCACTCGACACCCAACACAGATACGGGAAGGGTATTTT. Encoded protein: CASSTRHPTQIREGYF.

The CDR3 DNA sequence: TGTGCCAGCAGTTCAAGCGGTTGGTACCAAGAGACCCAGTACTTC. It specifies CASSSSGWYQETQYF. The V call is TRBV6-2 or TRBV6-3, the J call TRBJ2-5, with D tentatively TRBD2 (5 bases). From germline, CDR1 is MNHEY and CDR2 SVGEGT. V was shortened by 4 bases and J by 0 bases, with 12 bases between the two germline ends. This CDR3 is built from 15 residues.

V is TRBV6-5 and J is TRBJ1-5, with TRBD1 identical over 10 bases. The CDR3 contains 15 residues. Trimming removed 10 bases from V and 5 bases from J; junction bases left unmatched: 11. Germline assignment: CDR1 MNHEY and CDR2 SVGAGI. This CDR3 reads CATTSGQGTYQPQHF. Here the CDR3 DNA reads TGTGCCACTACTTCGGGACAGGGGACCTATCAGCCCCAGCATTTT.

This sequence joins TRBV24-1 and TRBJ2-2; 7 nucleotides match TRBD1. Germline V gene data show CDR1 as KGHDR and CDR2 as SFDVKD. J lost 4 bases, V lost 4 bases, and 8 bases had no gene match. This CDR3 region has 16 residues. The DNA for the CDR3 is TGTGCCACCAGTGAATCGACAGGGATCGGCACCGGGGAGCTGTTTTTT. Its translation: CATSESTGIGTGELFF.

The sample holds a few counts of this clone. The V gene is TRBV30, the J gene TRBJ2-5; 9 bases are shared with TRBD1. Germline CDR1 and CDR2: GTSNPN and SVGIG (reference sequence). V was pared by 5 bases and J by 2 bases, with 3 bases of the junction left unmatched. The CDR3 has 13 amino acids. CDR3 sequence reads: CAWGTGYQETQYF. CDR3 sequence (DNA): TGTGCCTGGGGGACAGGGTATCAAGAGACCCAGTACTTC.

The chain combines TRBV6-5 with TRBJ1-1, with D perhaps TRBD1 (5 bases). Germline CDR1 is MNHEY and CDR2 is SVGAGI. V shed 1 base and J shed 4 bases, with 13 bases lying between them. The CDR3 consists of 15 residues. The DNA for the CDR3 is TGTGCCAGCAGTTACTTTGGCCAGGGTGGCACTGAAGCTTTCTTT. As protein: CASSYFGQGGTEAFF.

J is TRBJ2-2 and V is TRBV7-2, with 8 bases aligning to TRBD2. The CDR3 sequence is 15 residues long. In germline, CDR1 is SGHTA, CDR2 FQGNSA. The trim removed 5 bases at V and 4 bases at J, leaving 6 bases unmatched. The CDR3 DNA reads TGTGCCAGCAGCCTTAAAAGCGGGGGCACCGGGGAGCTGTTTTTT. This gives the protein CASSLKSGGTGELFF.

V usage is TRBV5-8 and J usage is TRBJ2-7; D call uncertain. Trimming removed 2 bases from V and 2 bases from J, with 8 bases in between. The germline CDR1 and CDR2 sequences are SGHTS and YDEGEE. The CDR3 has 13 residues. In nucleotides, the CDR3 is TGTGCCAGCAGCTTCGAGGCAACCTACGAGCAGTACTTC. It yields the protein CASSFEATYEQYF.

The chain carries TRBV7-2 and TRBJ2-3; 7 nucleotides line up with TRBD2. The V segment lost 0 bases and the J segment 1 base; nucleotides outside the gene matches: 4. Germline CDR1 reads SGHTA; CDR2 reads FQGNSA. The CDR3 has 16 amino acids. The CDR3 region has the DNA TGTGCCAGCAGCTTAGCGGGAGGGCCGCGCACAGATACGCAGTATTTT. This sequence encodes CASSLAGGPRTDTQYF. Based on the CDR3 plus reference TRBV7-2 and TRBJ2-3, the full variable domain is GAGVSQSPSNKVTEKGKDVELRCDPISGHTALYWYRQSLGQGLEFLIYFQGNSAPDKSGLPSDRFSAERTGGSVSTLTIQRTQQEDSAVYLCASSLAGGPRTDTQYFGPGTRLTVL.

The chain links TRBV5-6 to TRBJ2-2; unclear D gene. Germline V gene data show CDR1 as SGHDT and CDR2 as YYEEEE. The germline V and J ends were trimmed by 0 bases and 0 bases, with 6 bases remaining between them. This CDR3 has 15 amino acids. DNA of the CDR3: TGTGCCAGCAGCTTGGTGTTCGCGAACACCGGGGAGCTGTTTTTT. Protein: CASSLVFANTGELFF.

The genes are TRBV28 and TRBJ1-2; a possible D gene is TRBD1 (5 bases). Germline CDR1 MDHEN, CDR2 SYDVKM. This CDR3 region has 14 residues. Trimming removed 6 bases at V and 4 bases at J, with 15 bases between. This CDR3 is CASRPGGGIYGYTF. CDR3 nucleotide sequence: TGTGCCAGCAGGCCCGGGGGGGGGATCTATGGCTACACCTTC.

This clone occurred a few times. The rearrangement uses TRBV6-2 or TRBV6-3 and TRBJ1-6; the D is unclear. Germline V gene sequence: CDR1 MNHEY, CDR2 SVGEGT. Trimming stripped 4 bases from V and 7 bases from J, with 8 bases between. The CDR3 loop spans 13 amino acids. The DNA of the CDR3 is TGTGCCAGCAGTTTAACAGAAAATTCACCCCTCCACTTT. Translating gives CASSLTENSPLHF.

The DNA for the CDR3 is TGCGCCAGCAGCTTGCAGTCTGCGAACACTGAAGCTTTCTTT. Encoded protein: CASSLQSANTEAFF. The J gene is TRBJ1-1, the V gene TRBV5-1, with no clear D. Trimming cost V 1 base and J 1 base, with 8 bases left between them. Germline lookup yields CDR1 SGHRS and CDR2 YFSETQ. This CDR3 comprises 14 residues.

The chain has TRBV5-1 and TRBJ2-2; D might be TRBD2 (6 bases). Germline V gene lookup returns CDR1 SGHRS and CDR2 YFSETQ. The V end was cut by 6 bases, the J end by 0 bases, with 18 bases between. There are 17 residues in the CDR3. CDR3 in DNA: TGCGCCAGCACCACCATTCTTAGCGGAACGAACACCGGGGAGCTGTTTTTT. It encodes CASTTILSGTNTGELFF.

This rearrangement joins TRBV5-6 to TRBJ2-7; 12 nucleotides match TRBD1. The CDR3 extends over 18 amino acids. Germline assignment: CDR1 SGHDT and CDR2 YYEEEE. V gave up 5 bases and J gave up 1 base; unmatched junction bases: 13. CDR3 loop: CASSSFRDRGLLSYEQYF. The CDR3, as DNA: TGTGCCAGCAGTTCCTTCCGGGACAGGGGGCTTCTTTCCTACGAGCAGTACTTC.

CDR3 nucleotides: TGTGCCAGCAGCTTAGTTGCGAGCGGGGGGAACAATGAGCAGTTCTTC. It is translated as CASSLVASGGNNEQFF. This rearrangement joins TRBV7-2 to TRBJ2-1, with 9 bases that match TRBD2. This CDR3 region has 16 residues. The trim removed 1 base at V and 5 bases at J, leaving 6 bases unmatched. The germline V gene encodes CDR1 SGHTA and CDR2 FQGNSA.